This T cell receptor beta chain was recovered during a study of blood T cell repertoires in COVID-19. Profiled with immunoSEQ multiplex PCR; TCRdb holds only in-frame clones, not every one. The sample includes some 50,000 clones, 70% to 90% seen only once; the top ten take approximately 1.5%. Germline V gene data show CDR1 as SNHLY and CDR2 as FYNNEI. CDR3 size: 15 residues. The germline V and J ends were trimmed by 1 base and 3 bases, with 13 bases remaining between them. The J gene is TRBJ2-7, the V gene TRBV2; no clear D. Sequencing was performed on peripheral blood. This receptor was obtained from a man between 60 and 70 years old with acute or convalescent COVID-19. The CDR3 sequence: CASSEDRVGIYEQYF. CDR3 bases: TGTGCCAGCAGTGAAGATCGGGTTGGAATCTACGAGCAGTACTTC.